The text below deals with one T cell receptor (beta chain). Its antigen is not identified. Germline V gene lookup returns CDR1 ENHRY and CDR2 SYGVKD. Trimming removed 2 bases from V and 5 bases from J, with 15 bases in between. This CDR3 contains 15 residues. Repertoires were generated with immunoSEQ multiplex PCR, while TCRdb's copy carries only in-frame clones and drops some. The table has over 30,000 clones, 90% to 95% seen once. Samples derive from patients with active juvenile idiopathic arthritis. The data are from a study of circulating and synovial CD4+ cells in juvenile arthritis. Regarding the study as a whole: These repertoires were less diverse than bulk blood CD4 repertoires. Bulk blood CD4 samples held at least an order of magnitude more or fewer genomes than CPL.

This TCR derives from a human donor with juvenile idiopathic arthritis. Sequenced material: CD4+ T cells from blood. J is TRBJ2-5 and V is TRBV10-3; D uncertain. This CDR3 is CAISESPLHVETQYF. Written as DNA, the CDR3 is TGTGCCATCAGTGAGAGCCCACTCCATGTGGAGACCCAGTACTTC.